A single sample is the source of the 30 T cell receptor beta chains below, sequenced in a study of OX40 agonist ivuxolimab in advanced cancers. Some clones are missing from TCRdb's copy, which holds only in-frame ones; the method was immunoSEQ multiplex PCR. Found here are tens of thousands of clones, around 93% of them singletons; the top ten hold approximately 3.9%. The sequencing used CD4+ or CD8+ T cells sorted from blood, collected in a trial of the OX40 agonist ivuxolimab. The receptors here all came from an adult with an advanced solid tumor such as melanoma, head and neck, liver or kidney cancer.

The chain has TRBV5-6 and TRBJ2-7; 7 nucleotides line up with TRBD1. V gave up 0 bases and J gave up 6 bases; unmatched junction bases: 6. Germline CDR1 and CDR2: SGHDT and YYEEEE. The CDR3 sequence is 14 residues long. CDR3 amino acids: CASSLGSGGSEQYF. The DNA of the CDR3 is TGTGCCAGCAGCTTGGGGTCAGGGGGTAGCGAGCAGTACTTC.

J is TRBJ2-7 and V is TRBV7-6, with 16 bases matching TRBD2. This CDR3 spans 16 amino acids. Germline V gene sequence: CDR1 SGHVS, CDR2 FNYEAQ. The trim removed 5 bases at V and 5 bases at J, leaving 6 bases unmatched. The CDR3 sequence: CASSLGTSGRAHEQYF. The CDR3 DNA is TGTGCCAGCAGCCTCGGGACTAGCGGGAGGGCCCACGAGCAGTACTTC. The complete variable domain, with remaining parts taken from reference TRBV7-6 and TRBJ2-7, reads GAGVSQSPRYKVTKRGQDVALRCDPISGHVSLYWYRQALGQGPEFLTYFNYEAQQDKSGLPNDRFSAERPEGSISTLTIQRTEQRDSAMYRCASSLGTSGRAHEQYFGPGTRLTVT.

V is TRBV11-2 and J is TRBJ2-1; D is undetermined. With 2 bases removed from V and 1 base from J, the gap between germline ends came to 12 bases. This CDR3 has 16 amino acids. Per the germline V gene, CDR1 is SGHAT and CDR2 is FQNNGV. The CDR3 loop is CASSLPAIYSYNEQFF. Here the CDR3 DNA reads TGTGCCAGCAGCTTACCCGCTATCTATTCCTACAATGAGCAGTTCTTC.

This chain joins TRBV9 and TRBJ2-4; D call uncertain. V was clipped by 3 bases and J by 8 bases, with 9 bases between them. The CDR3 contains 12 residues. Per the germline V gene, CDR1 is SGDLS and CDR2 is YYNGEE. The CDR3 DNA reads TGTGCCAGCAGCGCCCACGACCACATTCAGTACTTC. Protein: CASSAHDHIQYF.

The chain joins TRBV27 to TRBJ2-1, with TRBD2 identical over 7 bases. The CDR3 runs 17 residues. V lost 0 bases to trimming and J lost 6 bases; unmatched junction nucleotides: 11. CDR1 MNHEY and CDR2 SMNVEV come from the germline V gene (reference sequence). DNA of the CDR3: TGTGCCAGCAGTTTATCCACCTCAGCGGGAAGGGGCAATGAGCAGTTCTTC. It translates to CASSLSTSAGRGNEQFF.

V gene TRBV20-1 combines with J gene TRBJ2-3; weak D call: TRBD1 (5 bases). CDR1 is DFQATT, CDR2 SNEGSKA, per germline (reference sequence). The CDR3 is made up of 11 amino acids. V was shortened by 5 bases and J by 9 bases, with 12 bases between the two germline ends. DNA for the CDR3: TGCAGTGCTGACAGACTGGGCACGCAGTATTTT. Translated: CSADRLGTQYF.

The chain joins TRBV5-6 to TRBJ2-7, with D perhaps TRBD2 (5 bases). V was pared by 5 bases and J by 4 bases, with 13 bases between. Germline loops: CDR1 SGHDT, CDR2 YYEEEE. The CDR3 spans 13 residues. The CDR3 protein is CASSFGNSYEQYF. DNA for the CDR3: TGTGCCAGCAGTTTCGGGAACAGTTACGAGCAGTACTTC.

The chain couples TRBV18 to TRBJ2-7; the D gene is possibly TRBD1 (6 bases). The CDR3 has 16 amino acids. Trimming shortened V by 3 bases and J by 0 bases, and 15 bases separated the two germline ends. Germline V lookup: CDR1 KGHSH, CDR2 LQKENI. CDR3 DNA sequence: TGTGCCAGCTCACCGGGACAAACTTCGAGCTCCTACGAGCAGTACGTC. The encoded protein is CASSPGQTSSSYEQYV.

This clone was detected only once. The gene calls are TRBV28 and TRBJ2-7; TRBD2 aligns across 7 bases. The ends lost 8 bases at V and 4 bases at J; junction bases unmatched: 14. Germline-derived CDR1 and CDR2 are MDHEN and SYDVKM. The CDR3 is 15 residues long. CDR3 protein: CASESPGLGQYEQYF. The CDR3 DNA is TGTGCCAGCGAAAGTCCCGGACTAGGGCAGTACGAGCAGTACTTC.

The chain links TRBV7-9 to TRBJ1-5; D unclear. The germline V gene has CDR1 SEHNR and CDR2 FQNEAQ (reference sequence). The CDR3 has 13 residues. V shed 1 base and J shed 1 base, with 2 bases lying between them. CDR3 DNA: TGTGCCAGCAGCTTAGACAGCAATCAGCCCCAGCATTTT. It is translated as CASSLDSNQPQHF. Full variable domain (rest looked up from reference TRBV7-9 and TRBJ1-5): DTGVSQNPRHKITKRGQNVTFRCDPISEHNRLYWYRQTLGQGPEFLTYFQNEAQLEKSRLLSDRFSAERPKGSFSTLEIQRTEQGDSAMYLCASSLDSNQPQHFGDGTRLSIL.

The gene calls are TRBV4-3 and TRBJ2-7; 8 positions match TRBD1. V was clipped by 0 bases and J by 5 bases; unmatched bases: 6. Germline V gene sequence: CDR1 LGHNA, CDR2 YSLEER. CDR3 length equals 15 residues. The CDR3 DNA sequence: TGCGCCAGCAGCCAAGATAGTCAGGGGGCTGACGAGCAGTACTTC. Translated: CASSQDSQGADEQYF.

V and J are TRBV5-1 and TRBJ2-1; 11 bases are shared with TRBD1. The length of the CDR3 is 15 residues. The V segment lost 4 bases and the J segment 6 bases; nucleotides outside the gene matches: 6. Germline V lookup: CDR1 SGHRS, CDR2 YFSETQ. The CDR3 region is CASSVDRGLFNEQFF. The DNA of the CDR3 is TGCGCCAGCAGCGTGGACAGGGGGCTTTTCAATGAGCAGTTCTTC. Complete variable domain (other parts from reference TRBV5-1 and TRBJ2-1): KAGVTQTPRYLIKTRGQQVTLSCSPISGHRSVSWYQQTPGQGLQFLFEYFSETQRNKGNFPGRFSGRQFSNSRSEMNVSTLELGDSALYLCASSVDRGLFNEQFFGPGTRLTVL.

Concerning this clone: Other DNA sequences from this sample encode an identical CDR3 as well. J is TRBJ2-2 and V is TRBV27; D gene ambiguous. V gave up 0 bases and J gave up 4 bases, with 3 bases separating them. Germline V gene data show CDR1 as MNHEY and CDR2 as SMNVEV (reference sequence). The length of the CDR3 is 13 residues. CDR3 DNA sequence: TGTGCCAGCAGTTTATCGGGCACCGGGGAGCTGTTTTTT. It yields the protein CASSLSGTGELFF.

The genes are TRBV6-4 and TRBJ2-3, with D unclear. Germline V gene lookup returns CDR1 MRHNA and CDR2 SNTAGT. The CDR3 has 15 amino acids. Trimming pared 0 bases from V and 0 bases from J, leaving 7 bases between. The CDR3 nucleotides are TGTGCCAGCAGTGACTCGAGCCCCAGCACAGATACGCAGTATTTT. Amino acid sequence: CASSDSSPSTDTQYF.

This rearrangement joins TRBV6-5 to TRBJ1-2, with D possibly being TRBD1 (5 bases). V lost 3 bases to trimming and J lost 4 bases, with 15 bases between them. The CDR3 extends over 15 amino acids. Germline V gene sequence: CDR1 MNHEY, CDR2 SVGAGI. The CDR3: CASSYKQVDPYGYTF. DNA of the CDR3: TGTGCCAGCAGTTATAAACAGGTGGACCCCTATGGCTACACCTTC.

The chain carries TRBV4-2 and TRBJ1-5, with 7 nucleotides matching TRBD1. This CDR3 spans 13 amino acids. With 5 bases clipped from V and 4 bases from J, the junction kept 2 bases outside the gene matches. Looked up from germline, CDR1 is LGHNA and CDR2 is YNFKEQ. CDR3 amino acids: CASSGTANQPQHF. The CDR3 nucleotides read TGTGCCAGCAGCGGGACAGCAAATCAGCCCCAGCATTTT.

This chain joins TRBV11-3 and TRBJ2-3; 7 bases are shared with TRBD1. V was clipped by 5 bases and J by 0 bases; unmatched bases: 5. Germline-derived CDR1 and CDR2 are SGHNT and YENEEA. This CDR3 contains 15 residues. The chain's CDR3 is CASSMWDSSTDTQYF. The CDR3 DNA is TGTGCCAGCAGCATGTGGGACAGTAGCACAGATACGCAGTATTTT. The variable domain in full, with the rest retrieved from reference TRBV11-3 and TRBJ2-3, is EAGVVQSPRYKIIEKKQPVAFWCNPISGHNTLYWYLQNLGQGPELLIRYENEEAVDDSQLPKDRFSAERLKGVDSTLKIQPAELGDSAVYLCASSMWDSSTDTQYFGPGTRLTVL.

J is TRBJ2-2 and V is TRBV28, with TRBD2 as a possible D gene (5 bases). The ends were cut back, 4 bases at V and 6 bases at J, with 21 bases in the middle. Germline CDR1 MDHEN, CDR2 SYDVKM. This CDR3 region has 17 residues. The CDR3 nucleotides are TGTGCCAGCAGTTCGAGATACTTAACTCGGACTCCCGGGGAGCTGTTTTTT. Translated: CASSSRYLTRTPGELFF.

DNA of the CDR3: TGTGCCAGCAGTGAAACCCTGTATAATGGCTACACCTTC. It encodes CASSETLYNGYTF. The rearrangement uses TRBV7-6 and TRBJ1-2; D unresolved. The germline V gene encodes CDR1 SGHVS and CDR2 FNYEAQ. The CDR3 runs to 13 residues. The germline V and J ends were trimmed by 6 bases and 6 bases, with 14 bases remaining between them.

The chain has TRBV7-9 and TRBJ1-1, with 7 bases matching TRBD1. In germline, CDR1 is SEHNR, CDR2 FQNEAQ (reference sequence). The V gene end was trimmed by 4 bases and the J gene end by 0 bases; junction bases not matched to a gene: 5. CDR3 size: 15 residues. CDR3 loop: CASSSGQSLNTEAFF. CDR3 nucleotides: TGTGCCAGCAGCTCGGGACAGAGCTTGAACACTGAAGCTTTCTTT.

V gene TRBV7-2 combines with J gene TRBJ2-7, with D maybe TRBD2 (6 bases). Germline CDR1 is SGHTA and CDR2 is FQGNSA. Trimming shortened V by 1 base and J by 0 bases, and 10 bases separated the two germline ends. The CDR3 runs 15 residues. The CDR3 region has the DNA TGTGCCAGCAGCTTAGTTGGGGGACTCTCCTACGAGCAGTACTTC. Translated: CASSLVGGLSYEQYF.

V is TRBV28 and J is TRBJ2-5; D possibly corresponds to TRBD1 (6 bases). The CDR3 has 15 residues. CDR1 and CDR2 (germline): MDHEN, SYDVKM. Trimming stripped 1 base from V and 2 bases from J, with 11 bases between. In DNA, the CDR3 is TGTGCCAGCAGTTTATTAGGGGGAGAGCAAGAGACCCAGTACTTC. Residues: CASSLLGGEQETQYF.

This clone was counted only a few times. V gene TRBV27 combines with J gene TRBJ2-5, with TRBD2 identical over 9 bases. V shed 6 bases and J 4 bases; nucleotides not matched to a gene: 9. Germline V gene sequence: CDR1 MNHEY, CDR2 SMNVEV (reference sequence). This CDR3 has 15 residues. The CDR3 reads CASRPLGAGGETQYF. The CDR3 coding sequence is TGTGCCAGCAGACCACTGGGAGCGGGGGGAGAGACCCAGTACTTC.

The count of this clone is one. J is TRBJ2-1 and V is TRBV9; 8 nucleotides agree with TRBD2. The germline V gene has CDR1 SGDLS and CDR2 YYNGEE. CDR3 length equals 15 residues. V lost 3 bases and J lost 9; bases outside the gene matches: 11. For the CDR3, the DNA is TGTGCCAGCAGCGCGGGGGGGCCCGGTCTCGGTGAGCAGTTCTTC. Translating it yields CASSAGGPGLGEQFF.

This clone has only a few counts. The CDR3 DNA sequence: TGTGCCAGCAGTAGTACAGGGGGGCCTGAAGCTTTCTTT. Its translation is CASSSTGGPEAFF. This rearrangement joins TRBV27 to TRBJ1-1, with 8 bases aligning to TRBD1. This CDR3 has 13 amino acids. Trimming cost V 5 bases and J 6 bases; bases outside gene matches: 5. Germline-derived CDR1 and CDR2 are MNHEY and SMNVEV (reference sequence).

The V gene is TRBV29-1, the J gene TRBJ1-2, with D possibly matching TRBD1 (6 bases). The germline gives CDR1 SQVTM, CDR2 ANQGSEA. The CDR3 has 16 residues. Trimming left V 0 bases short and J 8 bases short, with 22 bases between. CDR3 nucleotides: TGCAGCGTTGAAGATCCGGGAGACAGGATCCTAGCCGGCTACACCTTC. Amino acid sequence: CSVEDPGDRILAGYTF.

The gene calls are TRBV28 and TRBJ1-1; D uncertain. There are 15 residues in the CDR3. Trimming removed 7 bases at V and 0 bases at J, with 15 bases between. Germline lookup yields CDR1 MDHEN and CDR2 SYDVKM. In nucleotides, the CDR3 is TGTGCCAGCATCCCCCCCGGGCGTATGAACACTGAAGCTTTCTTT. Protein: CASIPPGRMNTEAFF. Together with reference TRBV28 and TRBJ1-1, the CDR3 gives the full variable domain: DVKVTQSSRYLVKRTGEKVFLECVQDMDHENMFWYRQDPGLGLRLIYFSYDVKMKEKGDIPEGYSVSREKKERFSLILESASTNQTSMYLCASIPPGRMNTEAFFGQGTRLTVV.

The chain couples TRBV5-6 to TRBJ2-7; D gene ambiguous. The CDR3 loop spans 12 amino acids. Germline V gives CDR1 SGHDT, CDR2 YYEEEE. V dropped 1 base and J dropped 3 bases, with 5 bases sitting between them. DNA for the CDR3: TGTGCCAGCAGCTTGAACGGCTACGAGCAGTACTTC. This codes for CASSLNGYEQYF.

This clone was seen once. The chain joins TRBV28 to TRBJ2-2; the match to TRBD2 covers 10 bases. The ends lost 6 bases at V and 2 bases at J; junction bases unmatched: 6. Germline lookup yields CDR1 MDHEN and CDR2 SYDVKM. This CDR3 spans 16 amino acids. CDR3 nucleotide sequence: TGTGCCAGCAGCTACGGACTAGCGGATAACACCGGGGAGCTGTTTTTT. This translates into CASSYGLADNTGELFF.

The chain has TRBV10-2 and TRBJ2-7, with D perhaps matching TRBD1 or TRBD2 (6 bases each). Trimming took off 6 bases at V and 2 bases at J, with 20 bases between the two ends. Germline V gene sequence: CDR1 WSHSY, CDR2 SAAADI. The CDR3 spans 16 residues. CDR3 sequence: CASRGQWGARTYEQYF. The CDR3 nucleotides read TGCGCCAGCAGGGGTCAGTGGGGGGCGCGGACCTACGAGCAGTACTTC.